This TCR beta chain stems from a study of cytomegalovirus exposure and HLA in healthy donors. Study-level points and caveats: The listing of roughly 160 TCR beta chains classed them as cytomegalovirus-associated.

Produced via immunoSEQ multiplex PCR; TCRdb's table is partial and in-frame only. The sample comprises around 250,000 clones, about 90% of which are singletons, and 0.37% rests with the top ten. This clone was counted a single time. The target antigen is unknown. This TCR was sampled from a woman between 18 and 30 years old in good health and CMV-seronegative. The material sequenced was PBMCs.

This chain's CDR3 is CASTENRVAYNEQFF. Here the CDR3 DNA reads TGTGCCAGCACCGAGAACAGGGTTGCCTACAATGAGCAGTTCTTC. The chain combines TRBV11-2 with TRBJ2-1; possibly TRBD1 for D (6 bases). Trimming left V 7 bases short and J 2 bases short, with 15 bases between. The CDR3 loop spans 15 amino acids. Germline V lookup: CDR1 SGHAT, CDR2 FQNNGV.